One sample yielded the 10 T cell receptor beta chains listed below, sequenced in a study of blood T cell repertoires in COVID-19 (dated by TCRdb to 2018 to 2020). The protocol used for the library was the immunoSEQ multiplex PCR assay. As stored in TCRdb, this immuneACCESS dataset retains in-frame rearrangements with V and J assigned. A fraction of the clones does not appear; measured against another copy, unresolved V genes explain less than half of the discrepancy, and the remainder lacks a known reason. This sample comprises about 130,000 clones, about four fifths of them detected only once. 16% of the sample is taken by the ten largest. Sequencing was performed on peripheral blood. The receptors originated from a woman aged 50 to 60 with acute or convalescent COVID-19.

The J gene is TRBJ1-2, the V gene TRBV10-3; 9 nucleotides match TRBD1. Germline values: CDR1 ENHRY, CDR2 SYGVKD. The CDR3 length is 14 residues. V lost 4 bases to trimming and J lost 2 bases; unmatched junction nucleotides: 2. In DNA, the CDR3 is TGTGCCATCAGTGCCGGGACAGGGAACTATGGCTACACCTTC. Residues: CAISAGTGNYGYTF.

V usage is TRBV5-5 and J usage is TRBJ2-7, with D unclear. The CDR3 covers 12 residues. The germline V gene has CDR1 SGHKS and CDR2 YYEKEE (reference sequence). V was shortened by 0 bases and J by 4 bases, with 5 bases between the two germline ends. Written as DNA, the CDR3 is TGTGCCAGCAGCTTGGTAGTTTACGAGCAGTACTTC. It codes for CASSLVVYEQYF.

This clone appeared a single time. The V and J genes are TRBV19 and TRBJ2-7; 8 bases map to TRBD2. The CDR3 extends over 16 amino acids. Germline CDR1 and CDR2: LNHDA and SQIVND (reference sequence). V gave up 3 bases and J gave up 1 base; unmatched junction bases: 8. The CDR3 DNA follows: TGTGCCAGTAGTATCTCTGGACTAGCCGTATCCTACGAGCAGTACTTC. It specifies CASSISGLAVSYEQYF. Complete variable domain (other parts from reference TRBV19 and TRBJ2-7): DGGITQSPKYLFRKEGQNVTLSCEQNLNHDAMYWYRQDPGQGLRLIYYSQIVNDFQKGDIAEGYSVSREKKESFPLTVTSAQKNPTAFYLCASSISGLAVSYEQYFGPGTRLTVT.

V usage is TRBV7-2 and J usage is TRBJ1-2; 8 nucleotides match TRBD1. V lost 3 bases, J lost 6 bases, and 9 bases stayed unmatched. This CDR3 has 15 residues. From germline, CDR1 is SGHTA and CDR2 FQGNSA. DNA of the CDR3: TGTGCCAGCAGCTTTGGCGGACAGGGTATCAATGGCTACACCTTC. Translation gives CASSFGGQGINGYTF.

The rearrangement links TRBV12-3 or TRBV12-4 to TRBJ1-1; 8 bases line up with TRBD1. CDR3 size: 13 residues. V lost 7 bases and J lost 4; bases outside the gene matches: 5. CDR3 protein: CASNIDRGTEAFF. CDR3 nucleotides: TGTGCCAGCAATATTGACAGGGGCACTGAAGCTTTCTTT.

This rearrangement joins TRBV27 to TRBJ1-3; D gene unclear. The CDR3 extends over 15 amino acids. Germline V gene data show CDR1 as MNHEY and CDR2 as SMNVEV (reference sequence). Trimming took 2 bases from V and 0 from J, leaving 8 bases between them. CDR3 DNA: TGTGCCAGCAGTTTAAAACGGAGCTCTGGAAACACCATATATTTT. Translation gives CASSLKRSSGNTIYF.

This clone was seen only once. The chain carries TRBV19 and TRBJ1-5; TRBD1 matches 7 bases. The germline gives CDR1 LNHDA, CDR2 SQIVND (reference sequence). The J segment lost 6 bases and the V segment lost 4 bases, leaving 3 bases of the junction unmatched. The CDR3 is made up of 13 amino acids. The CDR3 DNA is TGTGCCAGTAGTAGACAGGGTGGTCAGCCCCAGCATTTT. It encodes CASSRQGGQPQHF.

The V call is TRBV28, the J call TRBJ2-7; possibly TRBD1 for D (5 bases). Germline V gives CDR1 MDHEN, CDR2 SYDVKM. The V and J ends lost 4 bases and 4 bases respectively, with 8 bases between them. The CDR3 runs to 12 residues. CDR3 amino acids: CASSYQGYEQYF. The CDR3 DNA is TGTGCCAGCAGTTACCAGGGATACGAGCAGTACTTC. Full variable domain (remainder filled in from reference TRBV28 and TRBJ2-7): DVKVTQSSRYLVKRTGEKVFLECVQDMDHENMFWYRQDPGLGLRLIYFSYDVKMKEKGDIPEGYSVSREKKERFSLILESASTNQTSMYLCASSYQGYEQYFGPGTRLTVT.

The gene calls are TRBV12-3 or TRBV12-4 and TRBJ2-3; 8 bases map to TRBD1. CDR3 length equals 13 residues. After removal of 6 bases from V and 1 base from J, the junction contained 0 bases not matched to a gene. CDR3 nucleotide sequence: TGTGCCAGCAGGACAGGGGGCACAGATACGCAGTATTTT. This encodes CASRTGGTDTQYF.

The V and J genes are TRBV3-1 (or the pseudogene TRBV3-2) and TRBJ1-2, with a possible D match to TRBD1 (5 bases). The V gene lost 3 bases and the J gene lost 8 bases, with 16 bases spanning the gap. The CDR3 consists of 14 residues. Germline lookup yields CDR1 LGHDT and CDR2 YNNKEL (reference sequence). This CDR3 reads CASSHENRKNGYTF. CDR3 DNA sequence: TGTGCCAGCAGCCATGAAAACAGGAAAAACGGCTACACCTTC.